One and the same sample provided the 17 T cell receptor beta chains below, sequenced in a study of blood T cell repertoires in COVID-19. The data were produced by immunoSEQ multiplex PCR, yet TCRdb's version contains in-frame clones alone and is incomplete. Among 100,000 to 150,000 clones, roughly 90% were seen once, and the ten largest hold about 4%. What was sequenced was peripheral blood. These TCRs come from a man aged 45 to 65 with active COVID-19.

J is TRBJ2-7 and V is TRBV6-5; 7 nucleotides align to TRBD1. V gave up 5 bases and J gave up 5 bases; unmatched junction bases: 9. The germline V gene encodes CDR1 MNHEY and CDR2 SVGAGI. The CDR3 has 14 residues. CDR3 bases: TGTGCCAGCAGTCCACGAGGACAGGCCGACGAGCAGTACTTC. Protein product: CASSPRGQADEQYF.

There are a few counts of this clone. V usage is TRBV20-1 and J usage is TRBJ1-1; weak D call: TRBD1 (5 bases). V lost 5 bases, J lost 5 bases, and 9 bases lay in between. This CDR3 is built from 11 residues. Germline V gene lookup returns CDR1 DFQATT and CDR2 SNEGSKA (reference sequence). As DNA, the CDR3 is TGCAGTGCTCGCAGGGATACTGAAGCTTTCTTT. This gives the protein CSARRDTEAFF.

V usage is TRBV9 and J usage is TRBJ1-1; D might be TRBD1 (5 bases). The CDR3 consists of 16 residues. Germline CDR1 and CDR2: SGDLS and YYNGEE. V was cut by 2 bases and J by 6 bases, with 20 bases left in between. In DNA, the CDR3 is TGTGCCAGCAGCGTCGGGGGGGGGATGGCCCGACCTGAAGCTTTCTTT. Translation gives CASSVGGGMARPEAFF.

The gene calls are TRBV1 and TRBJ1-1; the table's D call, TRBD1, was not checked against the DNA. TRBV1 is recorded as a pseudogene. The CDR3 runs to 14 residues. This chain's CDR3 is CTSSQDSDNTEAFF. The CDR3 DNA reads TGCACCAGCAGCCAGGACAGCGATAACACTGAAGCTTTCTTT.

With regard to this clone: Other DNA sequences in this specimen translate into the identical CDR3. The rearrangement uses TRBV18 and TRBJ2-2; D perhaps matches TRBD1 (5 bases). V was cut by 3 bases and J by 1 base, with 6 bases left in between. The CDR3 covers 14 residues. Germline CDR1 reads KGHSH; CDR2 reads LQKENI. As DNA, the CDR3 is TGTGCCAGCTCACCCGACAGGAACACCGGGGAGCTGTTTTTT. Protein: CASSPDRNTGELFF.

J is TRBJ1-2 and V is TRBV19; tentative D call: TRBD1 (6 bases). Germline assignment: CDR1 LNHDA and CDR2 SQIVND (reference sequence). The CDR3 has 14 amino acids. V lost 3 bases and J 3 bases, leaving 11 bases between the germline ends. CDR3 sequence: CASSINRADYGYTF. The CDR3, as DNA: TGTGCCAGTAGTATTAACAGGGCGGACTATGGCTACACCTTC. The full variable domain, with the rest looked up from reference TRBV19 and TRBJ1-2, is DGGITQSPKYLFRKEGQNVTLSCEQNLNHDAMYWYRQDPGQGLRLIYYSQIVNDFQKGDIAEGYSVSREKKESFPLTVTSAQKNPTAFYLCASSINRADYGYTFGSGTRLTVV.

V and J are TRBV14 and TRBJ2-1; no definite D call. The CDR3 is 13 amino acids. The germline V gene encodes CDR1 SGHDN and CDR2 FVKESK. V shed 1 base and J shed 3 bases, with 4 bases lying between them. CDR3 protein: CASSQGLYNEQFF. CDR3 DNA sequence: TGTGCCAGCAGCCAAGGTCTCTACAATGAGCAGTTCTTC. Full variable domain (rest looked up from reference TRBV14 and TRBJ2-1): EAGVTQFPSHSVIEKGQTVTLRCDPISGHDNLYWYRRVMGKEIKFLLHFVKESKQDESGMPNNRFLAERTGGTYSTLKVQPAELEDSGVYFCASSQGLYNEQFFGPGTRLTVL.

The rearrangement uses TRBV5-1 and TRBJ2-1; 9 bases fit TRBD1. Trimming at V came to 4 bases and at J to 10 bases, leaving 12 bases not matched to a gene. Germline CDR1 SGHRS, CDR2 YFSETQ. This CDR3 region has 15 residues. The CDR3 protein is CASSRDRAGFWEQFF. The CDR3, as DNA: TGCGCCAGCAGCCGGGACAGGGCCGGTTTTTGGGAGCAGTTCTTC. The whole variable domain, filled in from reference TRBV5-1 and TRBJ2-1, reads KAGVTQTPRYLIKTRGQQVTLSCSPISGHRSVSWYQQTPGQGLQFLFEYFSETQRNKGNFPGRFSGRQFSNSRSEMNVSTLELGDSALYLCASSRDRAGFWEQFFGPGTRLTVL.

The genes are TRBV7-9 and TRBJ2-7; 9 bases fit TRBD2. With V trimmed by 5 bases and J by 5 bases, 13 bases remained unmatched. The CDR3 totals 16 residues. Germline V gene sequence: CDR1 SEHNR, CDR2 FQNEAQ (reference sequence). DNA of the CDR3: TGTGCCAGCAGCCTCCTTGAAGTAGCGGGAGCCCACGAGCAGTACGTC. Amino acids: CASSLLEVAGAHEQYV.

The chain joins TRBV29-1 to TRBJ2-1; 10 bases align to TRBD1. Germline V CDR1 and CDR2: SQVTM, ANQGSEA. V lost 7 bases and J lost 8; bases outside the gene matches: 8. The CDR3 spans 13 residues. The CDR3 loop is CSAGQGVQYEQFF. The CDR3 nucleotides are TGCAGCGCCGGACAGGGGGTTCAATATGAGCAGTTCTTC.

The rearrangement links TRBV10-1 to TRBJ2-1; 12 nucleotides line up with TRBD2. The germline V gene encodes CDR1 WNHNN and CDR2 SYGVQD (reference sequence). The CDR3 consists of 14 residues. V dropped 6 bases and J dropped 7; count of bases not matched to a gene: 4. The CDR3: CASSNGLAGNEQFF. In DNA, the CDR3 is TGCGCCAGCAGCAACGGACTAGCGGGGAATGAGCAGTTCTTC.

The V call is TRBV19, the J call TRBJ2-7; 10 bases fit TRBD1. V lost 8 bases and J lost 1; bases outside the gene matches: 8. The CDR3 spans 15 residues. Germline CDR1 reads LNHDA; CDR2 reads SQIVND (reference sequence). CDR3 in DNA: TGTGCCAGTTGTGCTACGGACAGGGGGTCCTACGAGCAGTACTTC. It yields the protein CASCATDRGSYEQYF.

The V call is TRBV4-2, the J call TRBJ2-1, with 12 positions matching TRBD2. This CDR3 contains 19 residues. V dropped 0 bases and J dropped 0; count of bases not matched to a gene: 6. Per germline, CDR1 LGHNA and CDR2 YNFKEQ. This CDR3 is CASSQEGTSGLLSYNEQFF. The CDR3 DNA reads as TGTGCCAGCAGCCAAGAGGGGACTAGCGGGCTTCTCTCCTACAATGAGCAGTTCTTC.

V usage is TRBV9 and J usage is TRBJ1-3; 7 bases align to TRBD1. J lost 4 bases, V lost 0 bases, and 7 bases had no gene match. Germline assignment: CDR1 SGDLS and CDR2 YYNGEE. CDR3 length equals 16 residues. The CDR3 DNA sequence: TGTGCCAGCAGCGTAGGGCATCAGGGGGGCGGAAACACCATATATTTT. Its protein product is CASSVGHQGGGNTIYF. The full variable domain, in which reference TRBV9 and TRBJ1-3 provide the parts outside the CDR3, is DSGVTQTPKHLITATGQRVTLRCSPRSGDLSVYWYQQSLDQGLQFLIQYYNGEERAKGNILERFSAQQFPDLHSELNLSSLELGDSALYFCASSVGHQGGGNTIYFGEGSWLTVV.

This clone showed up just once. The genes are TRBV27 and TRBJ1-5; possible D gene TRBD1, 6 bases. V lost 4 bases to trimming and J lost 0 bases, with 16 bases between them. This CDR3 comprises 17 residues. CDR1 and CDR2 from the germline V gene are MNHEY and SMNVEV (reference sequence). The CDR3, as DNA: TGTGCCAGCAGTTCCGCAACTCGCAGGGGTAGCAATCAGCCCCAGCATTTT. It specifies CASSSATRRGSNQPQHF.

This sequence joins TRBV18 and TRBJ1-1, with D possibly being TRBD1 (5 bases). Germline values: CDR1 KGHSH, CDR2 LQKENI. This CDR3 contains 19 residues. Trimming took 0 bases from V and 1 from J, leaving 21 bases between them. Here the CDR3 DNA reads TGTGCCAGCTCACCACCGGGGACGGGCAGCGGGGCATCGAACACTGAAGCTTTCTTT. This translates into CASSPPGTGSGASNTEAFF.

The chain joins TRBV5-4 to TRBJ1-6; D gene ambiguous. The germline V and J ends were trimmed by 0 bases and 2 bases, with 6 bases remaining between them. The CDR3 runs 15 residues. From germline, CDR1 is SGHNT and CDR2 YYREEE (reference sequence). The CDR3 DNA sequence: TGTGCCAGCAGCTTGGACAGTGCCTATAATTCACCCCTCCACTTT. Its protein is CASSLDSAYNSPLHF.